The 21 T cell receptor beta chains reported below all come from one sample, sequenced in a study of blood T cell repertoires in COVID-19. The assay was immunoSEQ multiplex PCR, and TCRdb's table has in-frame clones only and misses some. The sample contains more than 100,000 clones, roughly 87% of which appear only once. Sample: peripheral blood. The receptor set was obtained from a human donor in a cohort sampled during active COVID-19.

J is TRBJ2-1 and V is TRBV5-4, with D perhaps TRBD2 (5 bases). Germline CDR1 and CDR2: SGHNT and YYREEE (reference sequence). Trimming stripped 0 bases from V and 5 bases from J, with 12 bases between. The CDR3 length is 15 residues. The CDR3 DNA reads TGTGCCAGCAGCTTGGACGGAGGCTTTAACAATGAGCAGTTCTTC. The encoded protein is CASSLDGGFNNEQFF.

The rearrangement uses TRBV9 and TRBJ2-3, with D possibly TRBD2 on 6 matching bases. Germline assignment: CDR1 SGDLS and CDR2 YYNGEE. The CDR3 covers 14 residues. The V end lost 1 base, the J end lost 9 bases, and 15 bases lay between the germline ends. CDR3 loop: CASSVNSRLETQYF. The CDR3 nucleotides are TGTGCCAGCAGCGTAAACTCGAGACTAGAGACGCAGTATTTT.

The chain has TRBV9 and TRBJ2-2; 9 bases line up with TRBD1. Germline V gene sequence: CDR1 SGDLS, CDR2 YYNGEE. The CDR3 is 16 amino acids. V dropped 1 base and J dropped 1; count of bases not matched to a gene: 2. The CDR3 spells CASSVLGQGNTGELFF. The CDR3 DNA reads TGTGCCAGCAGCGTATTGGGACAGGGGAACACCGGGGAGCTGTTTTTT.

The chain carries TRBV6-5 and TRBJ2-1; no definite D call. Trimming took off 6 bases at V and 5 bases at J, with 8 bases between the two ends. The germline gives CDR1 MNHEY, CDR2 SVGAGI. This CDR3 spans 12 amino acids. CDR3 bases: TGTGCCAGCAGCTCTACCAACAATGAGCAGTTCTTC. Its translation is CASSSTNNEQFF.

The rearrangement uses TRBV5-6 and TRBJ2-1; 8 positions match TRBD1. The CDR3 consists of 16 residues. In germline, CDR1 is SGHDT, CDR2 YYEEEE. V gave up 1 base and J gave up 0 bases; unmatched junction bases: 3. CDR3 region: CASSLRQGYSYNEQFF. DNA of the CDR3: TGTGCCAGCAGCTTGCGACAGGGGTACTCCTACAATGAGCAGTTCTTC. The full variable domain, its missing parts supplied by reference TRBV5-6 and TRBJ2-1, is DAGVTQSPTHLIKTRGQQVTLRCSPKSGHDTVSWYQQALGQGPQFIFQYYEEEERQRGNFPDRFSGHQFPNYSSELNVNALLLGDSALYLCASSLRQGYSYNEQFFGPGTRLTVL.

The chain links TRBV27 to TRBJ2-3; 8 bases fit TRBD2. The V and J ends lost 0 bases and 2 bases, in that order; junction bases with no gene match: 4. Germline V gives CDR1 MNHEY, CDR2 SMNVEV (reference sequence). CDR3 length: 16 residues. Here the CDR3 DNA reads TGTGCCAGCAGTTTATCGTCTAGCGGGTTCACAGATACGCAGTATTTT. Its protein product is CASSLSSSGFTDTQYF.

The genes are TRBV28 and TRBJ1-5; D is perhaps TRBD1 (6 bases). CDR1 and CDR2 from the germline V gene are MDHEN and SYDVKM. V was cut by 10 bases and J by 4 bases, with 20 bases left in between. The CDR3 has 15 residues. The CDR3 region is CATQGGSRRNQPQHF. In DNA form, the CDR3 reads TGTGCCACCCAAGGGGGTAGTCGTCGTAATCAGCCCCAGCATTTT.

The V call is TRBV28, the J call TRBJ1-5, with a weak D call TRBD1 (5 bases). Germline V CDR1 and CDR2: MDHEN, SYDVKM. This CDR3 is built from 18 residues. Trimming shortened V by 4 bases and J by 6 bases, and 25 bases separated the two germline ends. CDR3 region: CASSSHPLGPETGQPQHF. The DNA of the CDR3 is TGTGCCAGCAGTTCACACCCTTTGGGCCCCGAAACAGGTCAGCCCCAGCATTTT.

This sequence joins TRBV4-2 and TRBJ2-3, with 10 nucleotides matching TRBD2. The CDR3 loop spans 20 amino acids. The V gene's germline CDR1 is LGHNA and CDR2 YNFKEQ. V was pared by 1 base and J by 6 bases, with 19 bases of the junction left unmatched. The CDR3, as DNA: TGTGCCAGCAGCCAAGTCGCTCGGCTAGCGGGAGCGATTACAGCGGATACGCAGTATTTT. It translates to CASSQVARLAGAITADTQYF.

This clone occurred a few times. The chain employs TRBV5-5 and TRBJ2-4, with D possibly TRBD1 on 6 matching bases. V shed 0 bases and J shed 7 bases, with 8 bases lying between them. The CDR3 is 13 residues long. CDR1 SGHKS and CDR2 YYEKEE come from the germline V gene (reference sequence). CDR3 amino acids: CASSLGDNNIQYF. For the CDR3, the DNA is TGTGCCAGCAGCTTGGGGGACAACAACATTCAGTACTTC.

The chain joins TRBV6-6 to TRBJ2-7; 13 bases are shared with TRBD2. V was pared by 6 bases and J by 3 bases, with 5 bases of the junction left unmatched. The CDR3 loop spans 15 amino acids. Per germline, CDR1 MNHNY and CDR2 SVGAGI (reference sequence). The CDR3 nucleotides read TGTGCCAGCAGGCCCGGGACTAGCGGGAACTACGAGCAGTACTTC. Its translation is CASRPGTSGNYEQYF.

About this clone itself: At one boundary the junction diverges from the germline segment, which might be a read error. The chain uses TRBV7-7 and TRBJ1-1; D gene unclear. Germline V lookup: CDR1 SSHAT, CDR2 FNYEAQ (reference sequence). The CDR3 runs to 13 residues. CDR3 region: CASSLARNLEAFF. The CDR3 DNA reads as TGTGCTAGCAGCTTAGCCAGGAACCTTGAAGCTTTCTTT.

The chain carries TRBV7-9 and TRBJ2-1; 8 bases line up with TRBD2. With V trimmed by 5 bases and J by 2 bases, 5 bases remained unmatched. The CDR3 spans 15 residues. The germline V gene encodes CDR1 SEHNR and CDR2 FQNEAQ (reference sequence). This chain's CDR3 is CASSNNGGAYNEQFF. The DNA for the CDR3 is TGTGCCAGCAGCAATAACGGGGGGGCCTACAATGAGCAGTTCTTC.

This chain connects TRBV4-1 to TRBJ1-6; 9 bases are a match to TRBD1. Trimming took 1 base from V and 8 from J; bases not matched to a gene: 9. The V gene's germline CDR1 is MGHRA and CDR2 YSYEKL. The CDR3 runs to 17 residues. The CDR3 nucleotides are TGCGCCAGCAGCCAAGGGGGACAGGGCCCCTTGTATTCACCCCTCCACTTT. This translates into CASSQGGQGPLYSPLHF.

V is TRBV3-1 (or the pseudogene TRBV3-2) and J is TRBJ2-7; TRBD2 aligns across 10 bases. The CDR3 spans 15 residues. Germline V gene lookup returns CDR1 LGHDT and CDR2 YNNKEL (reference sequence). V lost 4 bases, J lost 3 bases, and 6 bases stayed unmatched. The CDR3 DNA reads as TGTGCCAGCAGCCTATCTAGCGGGGGTTACTACGAGCAGTACTTC. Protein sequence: CASSLSSGGYYEQYF.

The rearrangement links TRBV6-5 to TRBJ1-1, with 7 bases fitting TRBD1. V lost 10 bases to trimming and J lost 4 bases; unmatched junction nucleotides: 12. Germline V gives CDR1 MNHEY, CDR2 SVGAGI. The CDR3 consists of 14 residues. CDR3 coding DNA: TGTGCCACCTCCTTTTTTCAGGGGGGCACTGAAGCTTTCTTT. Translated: CATSFFQGGTEAFF.

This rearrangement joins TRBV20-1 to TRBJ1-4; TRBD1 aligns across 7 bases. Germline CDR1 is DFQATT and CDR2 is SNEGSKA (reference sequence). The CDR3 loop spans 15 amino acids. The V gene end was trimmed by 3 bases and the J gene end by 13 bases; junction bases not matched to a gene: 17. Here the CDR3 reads CSASTEDRFMSGLFF. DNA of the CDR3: TGCAGTGCTAGTACGGAGGACAGGTTTATGAGTGGACTGTTTTTT.

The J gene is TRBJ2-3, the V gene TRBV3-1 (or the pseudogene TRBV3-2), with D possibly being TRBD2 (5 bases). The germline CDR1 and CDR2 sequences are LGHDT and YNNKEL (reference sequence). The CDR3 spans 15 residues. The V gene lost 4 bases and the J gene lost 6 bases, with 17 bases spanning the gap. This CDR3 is CASSPGDGDVDTQYF. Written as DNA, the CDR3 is TGTGCCAGCAGCCCCGGGGATGGGGATGTGGATACGCAGTATTTT.

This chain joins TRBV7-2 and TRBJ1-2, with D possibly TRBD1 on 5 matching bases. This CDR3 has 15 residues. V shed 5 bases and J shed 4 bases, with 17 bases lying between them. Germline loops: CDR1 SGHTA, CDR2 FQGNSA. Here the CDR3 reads CASSPKSGAGYGYTF. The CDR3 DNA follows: TGTGCCAGCAGCCCAAAGAGTGGGGCTGGCTATGGCTACACCTTC.

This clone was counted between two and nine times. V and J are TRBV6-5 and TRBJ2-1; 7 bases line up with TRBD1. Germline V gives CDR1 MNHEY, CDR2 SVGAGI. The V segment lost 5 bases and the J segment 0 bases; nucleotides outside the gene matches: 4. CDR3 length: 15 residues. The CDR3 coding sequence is TGTGCCAGCAGTCCGGACAGGAACTCCTACAATGAGCAGTTCTTC. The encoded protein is CASSPDRNSYNEQFF.

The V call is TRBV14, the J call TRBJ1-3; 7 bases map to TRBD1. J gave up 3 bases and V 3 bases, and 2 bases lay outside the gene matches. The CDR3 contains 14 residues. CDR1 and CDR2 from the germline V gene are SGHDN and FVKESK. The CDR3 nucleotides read TGTGCCAGCAGCCAGAACAGGGGTGGAAACACCATATATTTT. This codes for CASSQNRGGNTIYF.